This entry lists 14 T cell receptor beta chains sequenced from one sample in a study of Ad26.COV2.S vaccination and SARS-CoV-2 variants. Treatment indicated: around 19 received Ad26.COV2.S at low or high dose, single or two shots; 5 received placebo; per-sample allocation not given. Samples came from day 63 after the first vaccine or placebo injection. Assay used: immunoSEQ multiplex PCR; TCRdb lists only in-frame clones, some missing. This table holds some 400,000 clones, over 75% found once. Sequences were derived from peripheral blood, sampled in a trial of Ad26.COV2.S vaccine versus placebo. These receptors were collected from a person aged 18-65 years who received the Ad26.COV2.S COVID-19 vaccine or a placebo.

The genes are TRBV29-1 and TRBJ1-2; D gene uncertain. The CDR3 spans 13 residues. Per germline, CDR1 SQVTM and CDR2 ANQGSEA. V was pared by 7 bases and J by 0 bases, with 12 bases between. CDR3 DNA sequence: TGCAGCGCCTACTCCCGAGCTAACTATGGCTACACCTTC. Encoded protein: CSAYSRANYGYTF.

The rearrangement links TRBV12-5 to TRBJ2-2; TRBD1 aligns across 10 bases. The V segment lost 1 base and the J segment 6 bases; nucleotides outside the gene matches: 8. CDR1 is LGHNT and CDR2 is FRNRAP in the germline V gene. The CDR3 has 17 residues. Here the CDR3 DNA reads TGTGCTAGTGGTTTGGCACGACAGGGGGCCCTCCCCGGGGAGCTGTTTTTT. Translating it yields CASGLARQGALPGELFF. The full variable domain, completed using reference TRBV12-5 and TRBJ2-2, is DARVTQTPRHKVTEMGQEVTMRCQPILGHNTVFWYRQTMMQGLELLAYFRNRAPLDDSGMPKDRFSAEMPDATLATLKIQPSEPRDSAVYFCASGLARQGALPGELFFGEGSRLTVL.

The genes are TRBV5-1 and TRBJ1-5, with 9 bases matching TRBD1. CDR3 length: 13 amino acids. The ends lost 3 bases at V and 5 bases at J; junction bases unmatched: 0. Germline CDR1 reads SGHRS; CDR2 reads YFSETQ. The CDR3 spells CASSYRGHQPQHF. As DNA, the CDR3 is TGCGCCAGCAGCTACAGGGGGCATCAGCCCCAGCATTTT.

Worth noting for this clone: The junction departs from germline at one end; a sequencing error may be responsible. V gene TRBV18 combines with J gene TRBJ2-1, with D possibly being TRBD2 (5 bases). The CDR3 is 16 amino acids. Germline-derived CDR1 and CDR2 are KGHSH and LQKENI. The CDR3 sequence is CASSPSTPGVYNEQFF. DNA of the CDR3: TGTGCCAGTTCACCATCCACGCCCGGGGTCTACAATGAGCAGTTCTTC.

This clone was counted a few times. This chain uses TRBV18 with TRBJ2-1; TRBD2 matches at 14 bases. The length of the CDR3 is 16 residues. Germline assignment: CDR1 KGHSH and CDR2 LQKENI. V shed 2 bases, J shed 6 bases, and the junction held 3 bases outside the gene matches. The DNA of the CDR3 is TGTGCCAGCTCACCAATTGGACTAGCGGGAGGCAATGAGCAGTTCTTC. It is translated as CASSPIGLAGGNEQFF.

The chain employs TRBV6-4 and TRBJ1-2; tentative D call: TRBD1 (5 bases). The CDR3 loop spans 13 amino acids. V was pared by 6 bases and J by 5 bases, with 13 bases between. From germline, CDR1 is MRHNA and CDR2 SNTAGT. This CDR3 is CASRRGPTYGYTF. The CDR3 nucleotides read TGTGCCAGCAGGAGGGGACCGACATATGGCTACACCTTC.

V is TRBV5-1 and J is TRBJ1-4; D gene unclear. Germline CDR1 reads SGHRS; CDR2 reads YFSETQ. V was clipped by 0 bases and J by 6 bases, with 9 bases between them. CDR3 length equals 14 residues. The CDR3 coding sequence is TGCGCCAGCAGCTTGGGTGGCACTGATGAAAAACTGTTTTTT. Its protein product is CASSLGGTDEKLFF.

This clone was counted once. The rearrangement links TRBV7-3 to TRBJ2-3; a weak D match, TRBD2 (5 bases). The V gene lost 5 bases and the J gene lost 0 bases, with 12 bases spanning the gap. The CDR3 extends over 15 amino acids. Germline V gene data show CDR1 as SGHTA and CDR2 as FQGTGA. CDR3 DNA sequence: TGTGCCAGCAGCCCCAGCGGTCCCAGCACAGATACGCAGTATTTT. Protein: CASSPSGPSTDTQYF. Full variable domain (missing parts from reference TRBV7-3 and TRBJ2-3): GAGVSQTPSNKVTEKGKYVELRCDPISGHTALYWYRQSLGQGPEFLIYFQGTGAADDSGLPNDRFFAVRPEGSVSTLKIQRTERGDSAVYLCASSPSGPSTDTQYFGPGTRLTVL.

The V call is TRBV11-1, the J call TRBJ1-1; D may be TRBD1 (5 bases). The V and J ends lost 0 bases and 1 base respectively, with 12 bases between them. In germline, CDR1 is SGHAT, CDR2 FQDESV (reference sequence). The CDR3 length is 16 residues. The CDR3 spells CASSLARGEPNTEAFF. CDR3 bases: TGTGCCAGCAGCTTAGCGCGGGGCGAACCGAACACTGAAGCTTTCTTT. Looking up the rest from reference TRBV11-1 and TRBJ1-1 gives the full variable domain: EAEVAQSPRYKITEKSQAVAFWCDPISGHATLYWYRQILGQGPELLVQFQDESVVDDSQLPKDRFSAERLKGVDSTLKIQPAELGDSAMYLCASSLARGEPNTEAFFGQGTRLTVV.

The V gene is TRBV4-1, the J gene TRBJ2-2; D is perhaps TRBD1 (6 bases). In germline, CDR1 is MGHRA, CDR2 YSYEKL. Trimming removed 5 bases at V and 1 base at J, with 11 bases between. The CDR3 runs 15 residues. The CDR3, as DNA: TGCGCCAGCAGCTTCCGGACAGAGAACACCGGGGAGCTGTTTTTT. Protein: CASSFRTENTGELFF.

The rearrangement joins TRBV7-9 to TRBJ1-2; 7 nucleotides match TRBD1. V shed 1 base, J shed 6 bases, and the junction held 5 bases outside the gene matches. The CDR3 loop spans 14 amino acids. Germline assignment: CDR1 SEHNR and CDR2 FQNEAQ (reference sequence). Written as DNA, the CDR3 is TGTGCCAGCAGCTTAGAGACAGGGAGAGATGGCTACACCTTC. It encodes CASSLETGRDGYTF.

This clone was observed a few times. This chain joins TRBV6-1 and TRBJ1-1; D gene uncertain. The CDR3 runs to 16 residues. Germline values: CDR1 MNHNS, CDR2 SASEGT. Trimming stripped 6 bases from V and 1 base from J, with 18 bases between. This chain's CDR3 is CASREKETYTNTEAFF. CDR3 sequence (DNA): TGTGCCAGCAGAGAAAAGGAAACCTATACGAACACTGAAGCTTTCTTT.

This clone was observed once. V usage is TRBV7-2 and J usage is TRBJ2-1, with 11 bases fitting TRBD2. After removal of 3 bases from V and 1 base from J, the junction contained 5 bases not matched to a gene. The length of the CDR3 is 17 residues. Germline CDR1 SGHTA, CDR2 FQGNSA. The CDR3 reads CASSLLSGRESYNEQFF. Written as DNA, the CDR3 is TGTGCCAGCAGCTTGCTTAGCGGGAGGGAATCCTACAATGAGCAGTTCTTC.

CDR3: CASGTSGRVDTQYF. CDR3 bases: TGTGCCAGCGGGACTAGCGGGAGAGTGGATACGCAGTATTTT. This chain links TRBV7-9 with TRBJ2-3; 14 bases align to TRBD2. CDR1 is SEHNR and CDR2 is FQNEAQ in the germline V gene (reference sequence). V lost 8 bases, J lost 6 bases, and 4 bases stayed unmatched. This CDR3 spans 14 amino acids.